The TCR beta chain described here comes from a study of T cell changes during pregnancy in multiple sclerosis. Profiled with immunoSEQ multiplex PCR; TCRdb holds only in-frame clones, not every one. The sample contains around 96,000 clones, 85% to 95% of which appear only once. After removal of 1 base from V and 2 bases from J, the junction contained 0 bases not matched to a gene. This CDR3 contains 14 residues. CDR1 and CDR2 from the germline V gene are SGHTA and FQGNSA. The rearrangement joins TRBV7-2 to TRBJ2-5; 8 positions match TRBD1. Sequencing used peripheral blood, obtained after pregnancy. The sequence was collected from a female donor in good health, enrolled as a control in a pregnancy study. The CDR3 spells CASSLGTGQETQYF. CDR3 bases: TGTGCCAGCAGCTTAGGGACAGGGCAAGAGACCCAGTACTTC.